These T cell receptor beta chains were read from a single sample in a study of OX40 agonist ivuxolimab in advanced cancers. The assay was immunoSEQ multiplex PCR, and TCRdb's table has in-frame clones only and misses some. The top ten hold under 0.9% of the sample, which has tens of thousands of clones, roughly 90% seen once. Source: CD4+ or CD8+ T cells sorted from blood, taken in a trial of the OX40 agonist ivuxolimab. Every receptor here comes from an adult with an advanced solid tumor such as melanoma, head and neck, liver or kidney cancer. Both conserved end residues are part of each CDR3. A D gene is named only where the DNA matches it firmly. Rows may omit the clone size; those that give it use once, few, many or a size class.

clone size	J gene	D gene	V gene	CDR3 DNA	CDR3 protein
once	TRBJ1-1	-	TRBV11-2	TGTGCCAGCAGCTCGCACAGGAACACTGAAGCTTTCTTT	CASSSHRNTEAFF
-	TRBJ2-7	-	TRBV18	TGTGCCAGCTCACTGACAGCGGCCTACGAGCAGTACTTC	CASSLTAAYEQYF
-	TRBJ1-6	TRBD1	TRBV6-1	TGTGCCACCCTGGGGACAGGGAGTAATTCACCCCTCCACTTT	CATLGTGSNSPLHF
-	TRBJ2-1	-	TRBV11-3	TGTGCCAGCAGCTTAACCAGAAATGAGCAGTTCTTC	CASSLTRNEQFF
-	TRBJ2-5	-	TRBV5-1	TGCGCCAGCAGCTCGCCAGGGGACCAAGAGACCCAGTACTTC	CASSSPGDQETQYF
-	TRBJ2-5	-	TRBV6-5	TGTGCCAGCAGTACCCCTCAAAGAGTCCAAGAGACCCAGTACTTC	CASSTPQRVQETQYF
-	TRBJ2-2	-	TRBV23-1	TGCGCCAGCAGTCACTCAACCCAGGGGTGGGCGAACACCGGGGAGCTGTTTTTT	CASSHSTQGWANTGELFF
-	TRBJ2-2	TRBD1	TRBV29-1	TGCAGCGTTGGACAGGGGGCGAACACCGGGGAGCTGTTTTTT	CSVGQGANTGELFF
-	TRBJ2-2	-	TRBV19	TGTGCCAGTCCGTCCCGGGTCACCGGGGAGCTGTTTTTT	CASPSRVTGELFF
-	TRBJ2-2	-	TRBV6-5	TGTGCCAGCAGTCCCTCGGGGGGCGGTGGGGAGCTGTTTTTT	CASSPSGGGGELFF
-	TRBJ1-2	TRBD1	TRBV7-2	TGTGCCAGCAGTCAGGGGGGGGCAGCAAAAACCAACTATGGCTACACCTTC	CASSQGGAAKTNYGYTF
-	TRBJ2-7	TRBD1	TRBV13	TGTGCCAGCAGCTCCCAAGCCGGGACAGCTTCCTACGAGCAGTACTTC	CASSSQAGTASYEQYF
-	TRBJ2-1	-	TRBV19	TGTGCCAGTAGTATAGACAGAAGCTCCTACAATGAGCAGTTCTTC	CASSIDRSSYNEQFF
-	TRBJ1-2	-	TRBV7-2	TGTGCCAGCAGCTTAGCGTCCAGAGAGTATGGCTACACCTTC	CASSLASREYGYTF
-	TRBJ2-5	-	TRBV7-3	TGTGCCAGCAGCTTAGAGAGCTCCCAAGAGACCCAGTACTTC	CASSLESSQETQYF
-	TRBJ2-3	-	TRBV2	TGTGCCACAGGGGCGGGAGCTAAAGATACGCAGTATTTT	CATGAGAKDTQYF
-	TRBJ1-1	-	TRBV5-1	TGCGCCAGCAGCTTGGTTGGGGGGGCGCGGACTGAAGCTTTCTTT	CASSLVGGARTEAFF
-	TRBJ1-5	-	TRBV19	TGTGCCAGTAGTGAAGGGGTCGGAGAAGGCAATCAGCCCCAGCATTTT	CASSEGVGEGNQPQHF
-	TRBJ2-7	TRBD1	TRBV18	TGTGCCAGCTCACCACAGCAGGGGGTCGGCTACGAGCAGTACTTC	CASSPQQGVGYEQYF
-	TRBJ2-5	-	TRBV11-2	TGTGCCAGCAGCTCCCCGTCGGGACACCCAGAGACCCAGTACTTC	CASSSPSGHPETQYF
-	TRBJ2-1	TRBD2	TRBV28	TGTGCCACCTTAGCGGGGATTGGTGAGCAGTTCTTC	CATLAGIGEQFF
-	TRBJ2-5	TRBD1	TRBV9	TGTGCCAGCAGCCCTGGGACAGGGGGATTCCAAGAGACCCAGTACTTC	CASSPGTGGFQETQYF
-	TRBJ2-7	-	TRBV6-5	TGTGCCAGCAAGGCGAGGACAGCGACCTACGAGCAGTACTTC	CASKARTATYEQYF